The clone carrying this T cell receptor (beta chain) was counted ten times or more. Its antigen is unknown. The sample belongs to a study of Graves' ophthalmopathy and Graves' hyperthyroidism. Background on the study: At initial diagnosis, peripheral blood was obtained, and this preceded any treatment.

RNA transcripts yielded amplified TCR beta CDR3 regions. The first-round RT-PCR employed HTBI primers together with the Qiagen OneStep RT-PCR kit. A multiplex PCR was then performed as the second round. One entry per CDR3 protein, called by TCRdb with MiXCR from the multiplex PCR reads. This table holds about 340,000 distinct CDR3 sequences, around a sixth found once. Study results and limitations: Both a roughly 70% sensitivity and a roughly 75% specificity characterized the model's predictions of ophthalmopathy progression.

None of the included patients had other autoimmune diseases, uncontrolled infections, pregnancy or lactation, as these led to exclusion. The diagnosis was founded upon clinical symptoms, serum thyroxine, TRAb, thyroid ultrasound and orbital computed tomography. Unmatched junction bases numbered 4, after V lost 0 bases and J lost 5 bases. There are 14 residues in the CDR3. Per germline, CDR1 MNHEY and CDR2 SVGAGI. This receptor was obtained from an adult man with Graves' ophthalmopathy. The chain employs TRBV6-5 and TRBJ2-7, with TRBD1 identical over 7 bases. Material: peripheral blood. CDR3 nucleotide sequence: TGTGCCAGCAGTTACTCAACAGGGGTGAACGAGCAGTACTTC. Protein product: CASSYSTGVNEQYF.